This T cell receptor beta chain is from a study of cytomegalovirus exposure and HLA in healthy donors (dated by TCRdb to about 2017). About the study as a whole: In an earlier analysis of around 540 of the donors, roughly 300 Gb of sequence data and 90 million to 120 million unique TCR beta sequences from about 190 million T cells were reported. Rather than drawing on any new phenotypic data, the later analysis identified candidate immune exposures from TCR beta sequences and the way those sequences occurred across donors. To predict cytomegalovirus infection status, the study brought together high-throughput TCR immunosequencing, statistical association of individual TCRs with disease status, and machine learning. The number of donors typed differed by locus, with 629-630 for A, B, C, DRB1 and DQB1, around 500 for DQA1, some 570 for DPA1, and some 450 for DPB1. Besides the first cohort of around 700 subjects, a separate validation cohort made up of some 110 different subjects was used. Every repertoire in the discovery cohort had been generated on one and the same sequencing platform. In a later genetic analysis, genome-wide SNP genotypes for about 55% of the roughly 700 donors were used, and that subset was treated as a discovery cohort. Roughly 5 DR-DQ haplotypes were handled as single units for association and clustering, since linkage in the cohort was strong. The study aimed to test whether cataloging public T cell receptors could reveal signatures of past pathogen exposure. Across about 380 genotyped donors of the cohort, an average of about 200,000 unique TCR beta nucleotide sequences per donor were sequenced, and 15% to 20% of those sequences were non-productive. The study used immunosequencing to profile the T cell repertoires of 670 or so subjects and linked those repertoires to cytomegalovirus serostatus. An early release that covered some 630 HLA-typed donors contained about 300 gigabases of sequencing data and 75 million to 100 million unique TCR sequences. Of the approximately 400 genotyped donors, 80% to 90% were placed in the genetic ancestry cluster associated with self-reported Caucasian donors. HLA typing covered class I and class II loci at four-digit resolution. Donor age, sex, ethnicity and CMV serostatus were collected together with the repertoire data. To decide whether each TCR beta V gene segment behaved as functional or pseudogenic, an earlier analysis of some 570 of the donors relied on high-throughput TCR beta sequencing. In a later analysis, previously published TCR beta repertoires from hundreds of donors were re-analyzed and high-resolution HLA genotyping was added so that TCR occurrence patterns could be studied.

To note about this clone: The antigen it recognizes is unknown. No base-level quality is on record; no much larger clone is a single base apart.

Between the V and J ends, shortened by 4 bases and 3 bases respectively, the junction contains 17 bases. CDR3 length: 16 amino acids, cysteine to phenylalanine. Kept here is only the CDR3 DNA, which spans 48 bases and is read in frame from base 1. From the germline V gene, CDR1 is SGDLS and CDR2 is YYNGEE. The library was produced with the immunoSEQ multiplex PCR assay. For the multiplex PCR, a mixture combining 60 forward primers for TCR Vbeta segments and 13 reverse primers for TCR Jbeta segments was used. Amplification of the CDR3 region of rearranged TCR beta genes was performed with a multiplex PCR assay on genomic DNA. Amplified TCR beta libraries were sequenced as 87-base-pair reads on the Illumina HiSeq System. The source study handled its data this way. In a later analysis, tens of millions of unique TCR beta chains were counted across the approximately 670 repertoires, and approximately 11 million of these chains were shared by at least two donors. A nearest-neighbor algorithm error-corrected the raw reads and collapsed the reads into unique sequences, merging closely related sequences to remove PCR and sequencing errors. To assign V, D and J gene segments, CDR3 sequences were aligned to IMGT reference sequences. For a sequence to be retained, at least a six-nucleotide match to both a V gene segment and a J gene segment was required. A rearrangement counted as productive if the CDR3 had no stop codons and remained in frame with V and J, and every other rearrangement counted as non-productive. Following IMGT convention, CDR3 was defined as the stretch from the second conserved V-encoded cysteine to the conserved J-encoded phenylalanine. The earlier analysis of approximately 590 of the donors excluded any sequence lacking an unambiguous match to a single V gene segment. In an earlier analysis of some 590 of the donors, a V segment was called functional when productive rearrangements were above 56.7%, and segregating when the standard deviation between donors exceeded 5%. A statistical classification framework was built for diagnosing cytomegalovirus status from the catalog of TCR beta chain sequences. A later analysis assigned V and J genes by comparing TCR nucleotide sequences with IMGT/GENE-DB human TR gene sequences. A later analysis assigned CDR3 sequences and most-parsimonious VDJ recombination scenarios with the TCRdist pipeline. In a later analysis, every TCR beta chain was defined by the combination of its CDR3 amino acid sequence and its V-gene family, and reads without a unique V-gene family were dropped. As a way to deal with suspected cross-contamination and a sequencing artifact, a later analysis dropped 640 or so nucleotide sequences that were highly shared and had low generation probability. In a later analysis, a clonal expansion index for each public chain was calculated from normalized within-repertoire ranks of inferred template counts. In a later analysis, generation probabilities were computed with a VDJ recombination model fitted to out-of-frame rearrangements, and the resulting probabilities were checked against IGoR. A later analysis scored TCR-TCR, TCR-HLA and TCR-CMV co-occurrence with hypergeometric tests, applying a repertoire-size bias correction to TCR pairs. A later analysis estimated false discovery rates by permuting HLA or CMV assignments 20 times. A later analysis grouped co-occurring TCRs with DBSCAN, adding TCRdist sequence similarity when clustering within HLA-allele-positive subsets. Repertoires with fewer than 30,000 or more than 120,000 public chains were left out of co-occurrence clustering, as were five repertoires with anomalous nucleotide sharing. The clones in this table, taken by TCRdb from immuneACCESS, are in-frame only. Not every clone is retained; where verified, under half of the shortfall comes from an unresolved V gene, and the cause of the rest is unknown. The V and J calls and the clone size are those of that table, but D and trimming were determined from the DNA. This sample gives some 140,000 clones in total; 77% of them show up just once. Of the sample, 0.94% is held by the ten largest clones.

Study-level results and caveats: Compared with equally common non-associated chains, HLA-associated TCR beta chains in a later analysis were more clonally expanded and had lower generation probabilities. The classifier was reported to diagnose cytomegalovirus status with high specificity and sensitivity in both the original cohort and the validation cohort. Most TCR sequences were observed very rarely across donors, whereas some public TCRs were present in many individuals. Correlated functional status among segregating V segments might reflect linkage disequilibrium, but an unknown experimental factor could not be ruled out. In an earlier analysis of about 600 of the donors, most TCR beta V segments appeared in productive rearrangements about 87% or about 30% of the time, broadly matching IMGT annotations. Most CMV-associated TCR beta chains appeared to be HLA-restricted in a later analysis, and the HLA associations seemed to be driven largely by CMV exposure. This cohort had only TCR beta chains sequenced, and the lack of alpha or paired-chain data limited which features could be detected. In a later analysis, the rate of TCR association differed among HLA loci, with DRB1 alleles having the most associated TCRs and HLA-C alleles having the fewest. Presence/absence analyses assumed roughly uniform sequencing depth across donors, an assumption that may not hold. A further reported finding was that TCR beta sequences accurately predicted the HLA-A and HLA-B alleles for most subjects in the first cohort. A later analysis reported that several top co-occurrence clusters appeared linked to parvovirus B19, influenza, CMV and Epstein-Barr virus. Because HLA typing was unavailable for some donors at each locus, only the typed subset was used in association tests. Compared with the roughly 670-donor mean, donors in an Asian-associated ancestry cluster had fewer N-insertions in productive TCRs, according to a later genetic analysis. The earlier analysis of around 600 of the donors excluded 15 to 20 rarely observed V segments, including chromosome 9 orphons, because counts were too low. For the cohort, immune exposure information was limited to CMV serostatus. Specific HLA alleles were associated with around 18,000 TCR beta sequences at a false discovery rate of 0.05 in a later analysis. Assigning TCR associations to individual alleles was difficult when HLA alleles, especially DR and DQ, strongly co-occurred. Three of the identified cytomegalovirus-associated TCR beta chains were confirmed in vitro to be specific for cytomegalovirus antigens. Some IMGT-functional V segments, including TRBV6-2 and TRBV6-3, could not be told apart with the 87-base-pair reads, so those segments were excluded. It was suggested by the authors that the approach could potentially be generalized to other disease states and immunological phenotypes. A group of highly shared sequence variants was considered likely to be a technical artifact of the sequencing pipeline. A later genetic analysis associated a missense DCLRE1C variant with V-gene and J-gene trimming of TCR beta chains, and an independent cohort replicated the association. In the study, some 160 TCR beta chains were listed as associated with cytomegalovirus.

The cohort comprised 670 or so healthy bone marrow donors. Cohort members were all nominally healthy when sampled, although unrecorded immune exposures were likely present. The donor was CMV seronegative and belonged to the group of 320 or so seronegative cohort members. A peripheral blood sample was provided by each donor, and peripheral blood mononuclear cells were used for TCR beta sequencing. Genomic DNA extraction from the blood cell samples was performed with the Qiagen DNeasy Blood Extraction Kit. In this chain, TRBV9 is recombined with TRBJ2-1; TRBD2 could be the D gene, as 5 bases match. The material sequenced was PBMCs. This clonotype originated in a woman in her sixties or seventies in good health and CMV-seronegative. The DNA sequence is as follows: TGTGCCAGCAGCCCTATTCCCGGGGTGAGCTACAATGAGCAGTTCTTC. This yields the protein CASSPIPGVSYNEQFF.